The clone carrying this T cell receptor (beta chain) is a singleton in its sample. These data originate in a study of blood T cell repertoires in COVID-19. Study information: Spain, Italy and the United States supplied samples that represented acute and convalescent COVID-19. PBMCs, B-cell-depleted T cells, or T cells provided the cDNA or gDNA that made up the material.

There are 13 residues in the CDR3. V shed 4 bases and J 5 bases; nucleotides not matched to a gene: 5. Germline CDR1 reads SQVTM; CDR2 reads ANQGSEA. In the original workflow: Amplifying reference gene primers gave estimates of nucleated cell counts. Here immunoSEQ multiplex PCR was the method, and the copy in TCRdb shows in-frame clones only, minus some. Clone size and the V and J calls come from that table; the DNA yielded D and trimming. The data contain about 190,000 clones, 79% of them singletons. The sequenced sample consisted of peripheral blood. The chain recombines TRBV29-1 with TRBJ2-3, with 8 bases lining up with TRBD1. This clonotype originated in a man aged 55 to 69 with active or convalescent COVID-19. The CDR3 region is CSVAGQVGDTQYF. For the CDR3, the DNA is TGCAGCGTTGCGGGACAGGTCGGAGATACGCAGTATTTT.